A single sample is the source of the 9 T cell receptor beta chains below, sequenced in a study of blood T cell repertoires in COVID-19. The data were produced by immunoSEQ multiplex PCR, yet TCRdb's version contains in-frame clones alone and is incomplete. The sample records some 300,000 clones, approximately 89% being singletons. Sequenced material: PBMCs or T cells enriched from blood (not recorded which). These receptors were obtained from a woman under 40 who had recovered from COVID-19.

This clone appeared a single time. This sequence joins TRBV11-1 and TRBJ1-2; D remains ambiguous. CDR1 is SGHAT, CDR2 FQDESV, per germline (reference sequence). V dropped 6 bases and J dropped 6 bases, with 14 bases sitting between them. This CDR3 spans 13 amino acids. The CDR3 nucleotides read TGTGCCAGCAGATCAGACATGCATCATGGCTACACCTTC. Protein product: CASRSDMHHGYTF.

This CDR3 reads CASSSRTGVIGDEKLFF. CDR3 nucleotide sequence: TGTGCCAGCAGCTCTCGGACAGGGGTGATAGGTGATGAAAAACTGTTTTTT. The rearrangement joins TRBV11-2 to TRBJ1-4; 9 bases agree with TRBD1. Germline CDR1 and CDR2: SGHAT and FQNNGV. V shed 4 bases, J shed 6 bases, and the junction held 12 bases outside the gene matches. The CDR3 sequence is 17 residues long.

This chain joins TRBV30 and TRBJ1-5, with D perhaps matching TRBD1 (6 bases). The germline gives CDR1 GTSNPN, CDR2 SVGIG (reference sequence). The CDR3 totals 16 residues. V was pared by 2 bases and J by 2 bases, with 16 bases between. This CDR3 reads CAWSRRGEGGNQPQHF. The CDR3 DNA follows: TGTGCCTGGAGTAGGAGGGGGGAGGGGGGCAATCAGCCCCAGCATTTT.

The V and J genes are TRBV4-3 and TRBJ2-7; D gene uncertain. This CDR3 has 16 residues. Trimming took off 0 bases at V and 0 bases at J, with 12 bases between the two ends. Germline lookup yields CDR1 LGHNA and CDR2 YSLEER. CDR3 protein: CASSQESGRNSYEQYF. The CDR3 nucleotides read TGCGCCAGCAGCCAAGAGTCAGGCAGAAACTCCTACGAGCAGTACTTC.

This chain joins TRBV2 and TRBJ1-5; maybe TRBD1 (6 bases). This CDR3 region has 18 residues. CDR1 and CDR2 (germline): SNHLY, FYNNEI. V was pared by 5 bases and J by 7 bases, with 27 bases between. CDR3: CASSPAQFSGGGWQPQHF. CDR3 DNA sequence: TGTGCCAGCAGTCCAGCACAGTTTTCGGGGGGCGGGTGGCAGCCCCAGCATTTT.

The rearrangement links TRBV6-6 to TRBJ1-5; D gene ambiguous. V lost 8 bases and J 4 bases, leaving 12 bases between the germline ends. Germline CDR1 and CDR2: MNHNY and SVGAGI (reference sequence). This CDR3 is 13 amino acids long. This chain's CDR3 is CASLAGRNQPQHF. CDR3 nucleotide sequence: TGTGCCAGCTTGGCAGGCCGTAATCAGCCCCAGCATTTT.

The chain links TRBV19 to TRBJ1-6; 7 nucleotides agree with TRBD1. With 6 bases clipped from V and 7 bases from J, the junction kept 6 bases outside the gene matches. The CDR3 is 14 residues long. Germline V gene data show CDR1 as LNHDA and CDR2 as SQIVND (reference sequence). CDR3 coding DNA: TGTGCCAGTAGAAGGGACAGTCTAAATTCACCCCTCCACTTT. Translated, it gives CASRRDSLNSPLHF.

The rearrangement links TRBV21-1 to TRBJ1-5; the tabulated D call, TRBD1, remains unverified against the DNA. TRBV21-1 is a listed pseudogene. This CDR3 has 16 amino acids. DNA of the CDR3: TGTGCCAGCAGCGGACACAGACAGCCCTCCGGACAGCCCCAGCATTTT. Its translation: CASSGHRQPSGQPQHF.

V is TRBV7-9 and J is TRBJ1-2, with D uncertain. Looked up from germline, CDR1 is SEHNR and CDR2 is FQNEAQ (reference sequence). V gave up 3 bases and J gave up 3 bases, with 8 bases separating them. The CDR3 is 13 residues long. The CDR3 nucleotides are TGTGCCAGCAGCTTGTATACGGACTATGGCTACACCTTC. It translates to CASSLYTDYGYTF. Complete variable domain (other parts from reference TRBV7-9 and TRBJ1-2): DTGVSQNPRHKITKRGQNVTFRCDPISEHNRLYWYRQTLGQGPEFLTYFQNEAQLEKSRLLSDRFSAERPKGSFSTLEIQRTEQGDSAMYLCASSLYTDYGYTFGSGTRLTVV.